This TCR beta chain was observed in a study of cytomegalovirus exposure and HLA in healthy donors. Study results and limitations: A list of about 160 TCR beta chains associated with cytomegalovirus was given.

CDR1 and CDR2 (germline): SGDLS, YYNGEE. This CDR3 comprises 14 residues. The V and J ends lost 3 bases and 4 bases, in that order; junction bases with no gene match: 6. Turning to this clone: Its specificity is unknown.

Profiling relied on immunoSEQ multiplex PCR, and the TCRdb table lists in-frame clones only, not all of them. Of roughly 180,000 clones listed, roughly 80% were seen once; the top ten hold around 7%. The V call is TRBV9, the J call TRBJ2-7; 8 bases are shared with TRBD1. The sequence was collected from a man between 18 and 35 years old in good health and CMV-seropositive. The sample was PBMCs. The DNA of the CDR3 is TGTGCCAGCAGCGCCGGGACAGGTAATTACGAGCAGTACTTC. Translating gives CASSAGTGNYEQYF.